This T cell receptor beta chain emerged from a study of radiation and T cells in renal cell carcinoma. General study points: Top tumor clonotypes rose in blood 2 weeks post-radiation, then contracted.

A single count supports this clone. Its antigen is unknown. The time point was: blood 2 weeks post-SBRT. The treatment was: 15 Gy SBRT to primary tumor, nephrectomy 4 weeks later. Serial blood draws occurred at baseline and 2 and 4 weeks post-SBRT. The CDR3 spans 15 residues. V shed 0 bases, J shed 6 bases, and the junction held 6 bases outside the gene matches. From germline, CDR1 is LGHNA and CDR2 YNFKEQ. TCRdb's copy holds only in-frame clones and misses some; the assay was immunoSEQ multiplex PCR. The sample includes about 130,000 clones, roughly four fifths of them seen just once. This receptor was identified in a man between 45 and 60 years old with renal cell carcinoma. The chain carries TRBV4-2 and TRBJ2-7; 9 positions agree with TRBD2. The material was blood, obtained from a patient whose treatment included radiotherapy and nephrectomy. As DNA, the CDR3 is TGTGCCAGCAGCCAAGATGGAGCGGGAGGAAGCGAGCAGTACTTC. It specifies CASSQDGAGGSEQYF.